The rows below give T cell receptor beta chains drawn from one sample of a study of cytomegalovirus exposure and HLA in healthy donors. Libraries were prepared by immunoSEQ multiplex PCR; TCRdb keeps only in-frame clonotypes and omits some of them. The sample gives about 96,000 clones, 65% to 75% of which show up once; about 14% is in the top ten. The sequenced material came from PBMCs. These receptors all come from a woman in her 70s in good health and CMV-seropositive. Each CDR3 is given with its conserved first and last residue. D genes are given only for firm matches. Clone size is stated in some rows and not others, as once, few, many or a class when expanded.

v_gene	d_gene	j_gene	len	abundance	CDR3aa	CDR3nt
TRBV25-1	TRBD2	TRBJ2-3	15	.	CASRNPGGGTDTQYF	TGTGCCAGCAGGAACCCGGGGGGTGGGACAGATACGCAGTATTTT
TRBV5-4	.	TRBJ2-5	19	few	CASSLNPDSGRPTDLVQYF	TGTGCCAGCAGCTTAAACCCGGACAGTGGGAGACCCACTGACTTAGTCCAGTACTTC
TRBV28	.	TRBJ1-6	15	few	CASSPSQGGNSPLHF	TGTGCCAGCAGTCCCTCACAGGGCGGGAATTCACCCCTCCACTTT
TRBV6-6	TRBD2	TRBJ2-1	15	.	CASSRLAGRRNEQFF	TGTGCCAGCAGTCGACTAGCGGGACGACGCAATGAGCAGTTCTTC
TRBV9	TRBD1	TRBJ2-7	17	once	CASSPASIGNRGSEQYF	TGTGCCAGCAGCCCAGCGTCGATCGGGAACAGGGGTTCGGAGCAGTACTTC
TRBV13	.	TRBJ2-3	17	.	CASSLAQEVVPTDTQYF	TGTGCCAGCAGCTTAGCCCAGGAGGTTGTCCCCACAGATACGCAGTATTTT
TRBV30	.	TRBJ1-3	17	.	CAWLRGRGVSSGNTIYF	TGTGCCTGGCTAAGGGGCCGAGGAGTCAGCTCTGGAAACACCATATATTTT
TRBV28	TRBD1	TRBJ1-5	15	.	CASRSGTGSNQPQHF	TGTGCCAGCAGGTCCGGGACAGGAAGCAATCAGCCCCAGCATTTT
TRBV19	TRBD1	TRBJ1-5	14	.	CASRTGAGNQPQHF	TGTGCCAGTAGGACAGGGGCCGGCAATCAGCCCCAGCATTTT
TRBV15	.	TRBJ1-1	19	.	CATSRESAADISRNTEAFF	TGTGCCACCAGCAGAGAATCTGCTGCGGATATTAGTAGGAACACTGAAGCTTTCTTT
TRBV18	TRBD1	TRBJ2-5	15	few	CASSLGLDRGETQYF	TGTGCCAGCTCACTAGGGCTGGACAGGGGAGAGACCCAGTACTTC
TRBV30	TRBD1	TRBJ1-5	11	.	CAWRGQGPQHF	TGTGCCTGGAGGGGACAGGGCCCCCAGCATTTT
TRBV19	TRBD1	TRBJ2-1	15	.	CASMPDRASYNEQFF	TGTGCCAGTATGCCGGACAGGGCGAGCTACAATGAGCAGTTCTTC
TRBV20-1	.	TRBJ2-5	10	.	CSARSRAQYF	TGCAGTGCTAGATCCAGGGCCCAGTACTTC
TRBV27	.	TRBJ1-2	14	.	CASSLKGRDYGYTF	TGTGCCAGCAGTCTGAAGGGGCGAGACTATGGCTACACCTTC